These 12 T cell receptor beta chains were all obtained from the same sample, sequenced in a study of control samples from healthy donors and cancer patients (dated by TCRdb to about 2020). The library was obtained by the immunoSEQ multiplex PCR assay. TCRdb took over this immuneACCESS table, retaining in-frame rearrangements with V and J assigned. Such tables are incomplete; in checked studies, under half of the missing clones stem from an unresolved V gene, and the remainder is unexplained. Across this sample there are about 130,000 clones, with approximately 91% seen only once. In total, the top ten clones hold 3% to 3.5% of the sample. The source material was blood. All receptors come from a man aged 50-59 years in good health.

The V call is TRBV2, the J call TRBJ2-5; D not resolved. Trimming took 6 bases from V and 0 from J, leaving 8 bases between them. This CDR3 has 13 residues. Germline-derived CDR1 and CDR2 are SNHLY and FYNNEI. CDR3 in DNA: TGTGCCAGCAGGGCAGAGTACCAAGAGACCCAGTACTTC. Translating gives CASRAEYQETQYF.

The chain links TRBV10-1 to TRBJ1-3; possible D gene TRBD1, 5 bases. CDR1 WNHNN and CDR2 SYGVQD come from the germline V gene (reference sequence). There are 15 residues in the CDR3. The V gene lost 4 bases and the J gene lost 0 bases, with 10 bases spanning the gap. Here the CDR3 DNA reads TGCGCCAGCAGTGCGGGGACGCGCTCTGGAAACACCATATATTTT. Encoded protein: CASSAGTRSGNTIYF.

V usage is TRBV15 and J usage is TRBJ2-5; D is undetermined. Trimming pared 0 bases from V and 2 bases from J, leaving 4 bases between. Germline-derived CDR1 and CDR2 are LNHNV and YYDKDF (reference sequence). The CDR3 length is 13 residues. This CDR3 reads CATSRDRQETQYF. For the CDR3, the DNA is TGTGCCACCAGCAGAGATAGGCAAGAGACCCAGTACTTC.

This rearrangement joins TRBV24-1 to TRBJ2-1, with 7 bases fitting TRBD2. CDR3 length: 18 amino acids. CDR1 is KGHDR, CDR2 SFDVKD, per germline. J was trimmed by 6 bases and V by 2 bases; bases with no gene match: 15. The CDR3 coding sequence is TGTGCCACCAGTGATTCTTTAGGCCGGCCGGGGGGATCCAATGAGCAGTTCTTC. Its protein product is CATSDSLGRPGGSNEQFF.

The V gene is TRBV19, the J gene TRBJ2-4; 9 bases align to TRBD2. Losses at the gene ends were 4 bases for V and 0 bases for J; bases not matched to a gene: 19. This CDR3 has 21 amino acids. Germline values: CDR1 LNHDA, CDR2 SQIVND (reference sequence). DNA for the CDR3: TGTGCCAGTAGTAAGAAGTTTAGCGGGGGTGTGGCTTCCTTAGCCAAAAACATTCAGTACTTC. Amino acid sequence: CASSKKFSGGVASLAKNIQYF.

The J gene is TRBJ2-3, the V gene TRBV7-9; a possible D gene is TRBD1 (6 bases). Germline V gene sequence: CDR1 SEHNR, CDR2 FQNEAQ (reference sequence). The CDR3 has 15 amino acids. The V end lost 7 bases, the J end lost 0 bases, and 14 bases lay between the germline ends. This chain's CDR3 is CASMHWTASTDTQYF. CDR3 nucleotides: TGTGCCAGCATGCACTGGACAGCTAGCACAGATACGCAGTATTTT.

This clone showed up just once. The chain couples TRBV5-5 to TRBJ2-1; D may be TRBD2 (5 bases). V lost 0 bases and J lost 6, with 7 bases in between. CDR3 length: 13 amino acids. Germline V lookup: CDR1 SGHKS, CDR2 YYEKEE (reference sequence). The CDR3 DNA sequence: TGTGCCAGCAGCTTGGGTCGGGGCAATGAGCAGTTCTTC. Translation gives CASSLGRGNEQFF.

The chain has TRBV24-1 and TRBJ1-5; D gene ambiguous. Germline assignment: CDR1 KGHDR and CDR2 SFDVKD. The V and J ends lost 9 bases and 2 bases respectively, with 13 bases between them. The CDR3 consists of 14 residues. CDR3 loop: CATSDGRRNQPQHF. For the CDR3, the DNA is TGTGCCACCTCGGACGGCCGACGCAATCAGCCCCAGCATTTT.

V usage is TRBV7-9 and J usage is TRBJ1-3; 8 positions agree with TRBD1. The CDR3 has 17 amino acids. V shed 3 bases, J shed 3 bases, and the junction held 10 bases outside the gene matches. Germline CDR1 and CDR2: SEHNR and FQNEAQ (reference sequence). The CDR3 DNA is TGTGCCAGCAGCTTCCCCCCCAGGGGGCTATTTGGAAACACCATATATTTT. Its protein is CASSFPPRGLFGNTIYF.

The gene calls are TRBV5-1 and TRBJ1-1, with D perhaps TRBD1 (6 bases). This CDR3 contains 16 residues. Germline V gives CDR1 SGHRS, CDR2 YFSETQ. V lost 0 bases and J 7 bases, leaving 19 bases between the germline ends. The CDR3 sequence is CASSLVVMGAEGEAFF. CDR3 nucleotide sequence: TGCGCCAGCAGCTTGGTTGTAATGGGGGCGGAGGGTGAAGCTTTCTTT.

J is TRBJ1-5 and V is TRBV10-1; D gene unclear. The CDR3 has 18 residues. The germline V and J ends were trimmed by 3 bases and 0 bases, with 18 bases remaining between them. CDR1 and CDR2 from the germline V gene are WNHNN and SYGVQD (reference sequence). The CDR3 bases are TGCGCCAGCAGTGAATTTCGTGACGGACTTTATAGCAATCAGCCCCAGCATTTT. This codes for CASSEFRDGLYSNQPQHF.

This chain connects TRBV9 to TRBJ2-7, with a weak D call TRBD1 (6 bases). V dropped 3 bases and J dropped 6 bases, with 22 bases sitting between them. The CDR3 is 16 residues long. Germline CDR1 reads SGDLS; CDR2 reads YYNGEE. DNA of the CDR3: TGTGCCAGCAGCGAAAAAGAGGGGGAGTTTGACACCGAGCAGTACTTC. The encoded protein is CASSEKEGEFDTEQYF.